The TCR beta chain under discussion was sequenced for a study of cytomegalovirus exposure and HLA in healthy donors. Study-wide results and caveats: Later analysis identified a missense DCLRE1C variant that was linked to TCR beta V- and J-gene trimming. The classifier reportedly diagnosed cytomegalovirus status with high sensitivity and specificity. Confirmation was obtained in vitro that a few CMV-associated chains are specific for CMV antigens.

As concerns this clone: Its antigen is undetermined.

Primers for the PCR totalled 60 Vbeta and 13 Jbeta. Clones were sequenced by immunoSEQ multiplex PCR, and TCRdb holds only the in-frame ones, with some missing. The data hold 160,000 or so clones, with about 80% observed a single time. CDR1 MGHDK and CDR2 SYGVNS come from the germline V gene. This CDR3 is built from 12 residues. V lost 6 bases and J lost 0, with 4 bases in between. The chain is built from TRBV25-1 and TRBJ2-3, with D unclear. The specimen was PBMCs. The receptor's source is a man between 45 and 60 years old in good health and CMV-seropositive. The CDR3 here is CASSPSTDTQYF. The CDR3 nucleotides read TGTGCCAGCAGCCCTAGCACAGATACGCAGTATTTT. Full variable domain (missing parts from reference TRBV25-1 and TRBJ2-3): EADIYQTPRYLVIGTGKKITLECSQTMGHDKMYWYQQDPGMELHLIHYSYGVNSTEKGDLSSESTVSRIRTEHFPLTLESARPSHTSQYLCASSPSTDTQYFGPGTRLTVL.